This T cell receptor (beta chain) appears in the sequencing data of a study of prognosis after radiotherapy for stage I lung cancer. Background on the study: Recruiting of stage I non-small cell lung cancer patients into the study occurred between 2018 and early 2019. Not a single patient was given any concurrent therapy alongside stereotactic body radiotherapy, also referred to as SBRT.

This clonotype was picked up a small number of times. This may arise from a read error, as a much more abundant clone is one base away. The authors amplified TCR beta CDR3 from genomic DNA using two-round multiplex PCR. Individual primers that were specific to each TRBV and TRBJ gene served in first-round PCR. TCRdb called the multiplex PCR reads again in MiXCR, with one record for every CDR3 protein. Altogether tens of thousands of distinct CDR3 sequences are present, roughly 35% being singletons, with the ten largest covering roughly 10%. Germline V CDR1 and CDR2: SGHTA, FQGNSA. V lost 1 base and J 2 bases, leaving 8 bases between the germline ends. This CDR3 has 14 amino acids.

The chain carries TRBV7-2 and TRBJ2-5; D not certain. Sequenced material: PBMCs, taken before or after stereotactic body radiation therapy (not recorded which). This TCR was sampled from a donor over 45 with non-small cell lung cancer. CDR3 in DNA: TGTGCCAGCAGCTTAGAGACATCGCAAGAGACCCAGTACTTC. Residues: CASSLETSQETQYF.